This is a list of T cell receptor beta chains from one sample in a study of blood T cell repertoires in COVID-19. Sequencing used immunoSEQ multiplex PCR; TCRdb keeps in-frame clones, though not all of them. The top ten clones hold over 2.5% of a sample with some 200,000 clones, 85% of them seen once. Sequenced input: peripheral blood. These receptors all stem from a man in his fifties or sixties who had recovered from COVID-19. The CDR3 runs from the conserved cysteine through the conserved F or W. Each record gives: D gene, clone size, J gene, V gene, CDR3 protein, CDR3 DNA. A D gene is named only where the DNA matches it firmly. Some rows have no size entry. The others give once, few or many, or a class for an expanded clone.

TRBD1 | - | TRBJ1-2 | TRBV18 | CASSQPGQGHYGYTF | TGTGCCAGCTCACAGCCGGGACAGGGTCACTATGGCTACACCTTC
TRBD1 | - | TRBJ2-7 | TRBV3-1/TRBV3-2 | CASSQGQGAGEQYF | TGTGCCAGCAGCCAAGGACAGGGGGCTGGTGAGCAGTACTTC
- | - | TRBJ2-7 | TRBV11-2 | CASSLPAGVLSYEQYF | TGTGCCAGCAGCTTACCAGCGGGTGTCTTATCCTACGAGCAGTACTTC
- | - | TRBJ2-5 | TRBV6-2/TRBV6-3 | CASTPWRDRQETQYF | TGTGCCAGCACCCCCTGGCGGGACAGACAAGAGACCCAGTACTTC
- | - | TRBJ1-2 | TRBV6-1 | CASSEGGGHGYTF | TGTGCCAGCAGTGAAGGGGGAGGGCACGGCTACACCTTC
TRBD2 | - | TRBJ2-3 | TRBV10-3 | CAIRAPSGRRGTDTQYF | TGTGCCATCAGGGCTCCTAGCGGGAGACGGGGCACAGATACGCAGTATTTT
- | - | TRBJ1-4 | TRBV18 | CASSQGSTAINEKLFF | TGTGCCAGCTCCCAGGGCTCGACAGCTATTAACGAAAAACTGTTTTTT
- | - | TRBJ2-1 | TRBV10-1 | CASSNRVNEQFF | TGCGCCAGCAGTAACAGGGTCAATGAGCAGTTCTTC
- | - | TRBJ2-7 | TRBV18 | CASSPYSEDEQYF | TGTGCCAGCTCACCGTATTCCGAGGACGAGCAGTACTTC
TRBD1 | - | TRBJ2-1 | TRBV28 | CASSSGGAGYNEQFF | TGTGCCAGCAGTTCAGGGGGCGCTGGGTACAATGAGCAGTTCTTC
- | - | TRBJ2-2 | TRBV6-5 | CASSYSRFAGELFF | TGTGCCAGCAGTTACTCGAGGTTCGCCGGGGAGCTGTTTTTT
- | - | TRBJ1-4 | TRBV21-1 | CASSKGLTGAKTNEKLFF | TGTGCCAGCAGCAAAGGACTGACAGGGGCCAAAACTAATGAAAAACTGTTTTTT
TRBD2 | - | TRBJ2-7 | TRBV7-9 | CASSLVGAGGSYEQYF | TGTGCCAGCAGCTTAGTTGGAGCGGGAGGCTCCTACGAGCAGTACTTC
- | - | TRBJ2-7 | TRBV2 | CATLDSKAISYEQYF | TGTGCCACCCTGGACTCAAAAGCGATCTCCTACGAGCAGTACTTC
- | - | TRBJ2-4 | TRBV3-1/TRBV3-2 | CASSQMGEQYF | TGTGCCAGCAGCCAAATGGGAGAGCAGTACTTC
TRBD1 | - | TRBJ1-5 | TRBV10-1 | CARVPGQKSPQHF | TGCGCCAGGGTGCCGGGACAGAAGTCACCCCAGCATTTT
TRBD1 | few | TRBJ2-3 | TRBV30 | CAWSGGTGITDTQYF | TGTGCCTGGAGTGGCGGGACAGGGATAACAGATACGCAGTATTTT
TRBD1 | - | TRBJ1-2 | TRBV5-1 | CASMDRESNYGYTF | TGCGCCAGCATGGACAGGGAGAGTAACTATGGCTACACCTTC
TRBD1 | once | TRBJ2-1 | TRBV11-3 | CASSPGGQGVFEQFF | TGTGCCAGCAGCCCGGGCGGGCAGGGGGTATTTGAGCAGTTCTTC
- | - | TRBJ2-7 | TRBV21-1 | CASRLRDITSYEQYF | TGTGCCAGCAGACTACGGGACATAACCTCCTACGAGCAGTACTTC
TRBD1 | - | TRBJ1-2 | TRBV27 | CASSLSFRGRGYTF | TGTGCCAGCAGTTTATCTTTCAGGGGGAGAGGCTACACCTTC
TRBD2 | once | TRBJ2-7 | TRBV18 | CASSLRTSGSSYEQYF | TGTGCCAGCTCACTTAGGACTAGCGGGAGTTCCTACGAGCAGTACTTC
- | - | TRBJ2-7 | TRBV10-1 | CASSERESSYEQYF | TGCGCCAGCAGTGAACGGGAGAGCTCCTACGAGCAGTACTTC
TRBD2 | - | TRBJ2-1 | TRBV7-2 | CASSSGLAGVSVYNEQFF | TGTGCCAGCAGCTCAGGACTAGCGGGAGTCAGCGTCTACAATGAGCAGTTCTTC
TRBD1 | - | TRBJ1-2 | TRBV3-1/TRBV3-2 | CASSRLTGGTYGYTF | TGTGCCAGCAGCCGACTAACAGGGGGCACCTATGGCTACACCTTC
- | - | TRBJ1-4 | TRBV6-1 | CASSEGQGLEKLFF | TGTGCCAGCAGTGAAGGGCAGGGACTTGAAAAACTGTTTTTT
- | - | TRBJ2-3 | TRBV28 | CASSSPSSGPDTQYF | TGTGCCAGCAGTTCTCCTAGTAGCGGACCAGATACGCAGTATTTT
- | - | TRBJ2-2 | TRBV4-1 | CASSDTGFKVNTGELFF | TGCGCCAGCAGCGATACGGGTTTCAAAGTGAACACCGGGGAGCTGTTTTTT
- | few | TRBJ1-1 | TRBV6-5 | CASSFSGGKTEAFF | TGTGCCAGCAGCTTTTCGGGAGGGAAGACTGAAGCTTTCTTT
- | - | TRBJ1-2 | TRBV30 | CAWRDYSYGYTF | TGTGCCTGGCGCGACTACAGCTATGGCTACACCTTC
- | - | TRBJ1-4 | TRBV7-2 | CASSSFTNEKLFF | TGTGCCAGCAGCTCCTTTACTAATGAAAAACTGTTTTTT
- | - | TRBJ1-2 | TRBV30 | CAWSVRGLSGYTF | TGTGCCTGGAGTGTTCGAGGGTTGAGTGGCTACACCTTC
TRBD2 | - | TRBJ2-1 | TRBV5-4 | CASSLGLAGGSGYNEQFF | TGTGCCAGCAGCCTAGGACTAGCGGGAGGTTCTGGTTACAATGAGCAGTTCTTC
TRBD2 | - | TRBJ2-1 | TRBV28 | CASSFQAGGKDEQFF | TGTGCCAGCAGTTTCCAAGCGGGAGGGAAGGATGAGCAGTTCTTC
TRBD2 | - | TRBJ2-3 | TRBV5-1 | CASSSSGLAPDTQYF | TGCGCCAGCAGCTCTTCAGGACTAGCTCCAGATACGCAGTATTTT
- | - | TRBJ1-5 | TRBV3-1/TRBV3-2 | CASSQRGRTQPQHF | TGTGCCAGCAGCCAACGGGGGAGGACTCAGCCCCAGCATTTT
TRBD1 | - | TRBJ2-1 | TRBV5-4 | CASSLGQGDEQFF | TGTGCCAGCAGCTTGGGGCAGGGGGATGAGCAGTTCTTC
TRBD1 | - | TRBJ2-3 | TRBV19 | CASSLGQGSDTQYF | TGTGCCAGTAGTCTCGGACAGGGGTCAGATACGCAGTATTTT
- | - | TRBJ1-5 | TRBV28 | CASGPAYQPQHF | TGTGCCAGTGGGCCCGCATATCAGCCCCAGCATTTT
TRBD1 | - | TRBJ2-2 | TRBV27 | CASTGGASNTGELFF | TGTGCCAGCACAGGGGGCGCGAGTAACACCGGGGAGCTGTTTTTT
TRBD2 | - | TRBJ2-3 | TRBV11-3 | CASSLRVAGGYTDTQYF | TGTGCCAGCAGCCTTAGAGTAGCGGGAGGTTATACAGATACGCAGTATTTT
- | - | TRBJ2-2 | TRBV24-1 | CATTKSGASNTGELFF | TGTGCCACCACCAAATCTGGAGCCTCGAACACCGGGGAGCTGTTTTTT
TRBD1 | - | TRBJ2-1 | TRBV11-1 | CASRQQGNEQFF | TGTGCCAGCAGACAACAGGGGAATGAGCAGTTCTTC
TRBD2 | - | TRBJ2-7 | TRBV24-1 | CATSLGTSGTHEQYF | TGTGCCACCAGCTTGGGGACTAGCGGGACCCACGAGCAGTACTTC
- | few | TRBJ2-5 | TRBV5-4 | CASSPIAVQETQYF | TGTGCCAGCAGCCCCATCGCGGTCCAAGAGACCCAGTACTTC
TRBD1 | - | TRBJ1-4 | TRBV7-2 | CASSQQGNWNEKLFF | TGTGCCAGCAGCCAACAGGGGAATTGGAATGAAAAACTGTTTTTT
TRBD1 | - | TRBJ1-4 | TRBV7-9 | CASSPRDSNEKLFF | TGTGCCAGCAGTCCAAGGGACAGTAATGAAAAACTGTTTTTT
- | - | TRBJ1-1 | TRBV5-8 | CASIPGVNTEAFF | TGTGCCAGCATCCCGGGAGTGAACACTGAAGCTTTCTTT
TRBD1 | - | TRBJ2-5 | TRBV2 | CASSLRDRGRETQYF | TGTGCCAGCAGTCTCCGGGACAGGGGGAGGGAGACCCAGTACTTC
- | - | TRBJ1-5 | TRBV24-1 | CATSDAGGSQPQHF | TGTGCCACCAGTGACGCCGGGGGATCTCAGCCCCAGCATTTT
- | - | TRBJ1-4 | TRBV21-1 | CASLNEKLFF | TGTGCCAGCCTCAATGAAAAACTGTTTTTT
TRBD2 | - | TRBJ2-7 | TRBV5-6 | CASSTQREPPYEQYF | TGTGCCAGCAGCACGCAGCGGGAGCCACCCTACGAGCAGTACTTC